One sample yielded the 19 T cell receptor beta chains listed below, sequenced in a study of cytomegalovirus exposure and HLA in healthy donors. The study ran its PCR with 60 Vbeta and 13 Jbeta primers. Some clones are missing from TCRdb's copy, which holds only in-frame ones; the method was immunoSEQ multiplex PCR. The sample includes roughly 200,000 clones, around 82% of them seen just once. The source material was PBMCs. Every receptor here comes from a woman in her twenties or thirties in good health and CMV-seronegative.

This chain joins TRBV10-1 and TRBJ2-7; 12 positions agree with TRBD1. The V gene end was trimmed by 4 bases and the J gene end by 8 bases; junction bases not matched to a gene: 9. This CDR3 is built from 15 residues. Germline CDR1 is WNHNN and CDR2 is SYGVQD (reference sequence). CDR3 DNA sequence: TGCGCCAGCAGTGCTCGGGGACAGGGGGCAAGTAAGCAGTACTTC. Protein product: CASSARGQGASKQYF.

V gene TRBV5-1 combines with J gene TRBJ2-3; TRBD1 agrees at 9 bases. The J segment lost 5 bases and the V segment lost 6 bases, leaving 13 bases of the junction unmatched. The length of the CDR3 is 16 residues. CDR1 and CDR2 (germline): SGHRS, YFSETQ. CDR3 nucleotide sequence: TGCGCCAGCAATCTCGTTGGGACAGGGTGGGAAGATACGCAGTATTTT. This translates into CASNLVGTGWEDTQYF.

The chain combines TRBV29-1 with TRBJ1-4; D uncertain. Germline values: CDR1 SQVTM, CDR2 ANQGSEA. This CDR3 has 11 residues. Trimming took 7 bases from V and 7 from J, leaving 10 bases between them. DNA for the CDR3: TGCAGCGGGGCCTCTGGTGAAAAACTGTTTTTT. Amino acid sequence: CSGASGEKLFF.

The V and J genes are TRBV6-1 and TRBJ2-7, with TRBD2 matching over 15 bases. This CDR3 has 16 amino acids. Trimming took 4 bases from V and 9 from J; bases not matched to a gene: 10. The V gene's germline CDR1 is MNHNS and CDR2 SASEGT. The CDR3 DNA reads TGTGCCAGCAGTGGCCGGGGACTAGCGGGGGGTATGTTGCAGTACTTC. Its protein product is CASSGRGLAGGMLQYF.

This clone showed up just a few times. This chain joins TRBV6-5 and TRBJ2-1, with 8 bases that match TRBD2. This CDR3 comprises 13 residues. Germline V gene lookup returns CDR1 MNHEY and CDR2 SVGAGI. With V trimmed by 10 bases and J by 7 bases, 9 bases remained unmatched. For the CDR3, the DNA is TGTGCCATCCAAGCGGGAGACGGGAATGAGCAGTTCTTC. This translates into CAIQAGDGNEQFF.

The chain carries TRBV5-4 and TRBJ2-1; 8 bases fit TRBD2. J lost 4 bases, V lost 4 bases, and 7 bases had no gene match. Germline CDR1 SGHNT, CDR2 YYREEE (reference sequence). The CDR3 contains 15 residues. CDR3 in amino acids: CASSLTSGLYNEQFF. DNA of the CDR3: TGTGCCAGCAGCCTAACTAGCGGACTTTACAATGAGCAGTTCTTC.

The V and J genes are TRBV5-1 and TRBJ2-7; 7 positions match TRBD1. From germline, CDR1 is SGHRS and CDR2 YFSETQ. V dropped 4 bases and J dropped 2; count of bases not matched to a gene: 9. The CDR3 extends over 15 amino acids. For the CDR3, the DNA is TGCGCCAGCAGCGGAACCGGGACAGCGACCTACGAGCAGTACTTC. Protein product: CASSGTGTATYEQYF.

The V call is TRBV2, the J call TRBJ1-2; maybe TRBD1 (6 bases). Trimming pared 9 bases from V and 8 bases from J, leaving 19 bases between. This CDR3 spans 13 amino acids. CDR1 is SNHLY and CDR2 is FYNNEI in the germline V gene. In DNA, the CDR3 is TGTGCCAGTAAAGTAGAGACAGGTGTCGGCTACACCTTC. It encodes CASKVETGVGYTF.

The chain couples TRBV14 to TRBJ2-7, with a possible D match to TRBD2 (6 bases). The ends were cut back, 1 base at V and 5 bases at J, with 9 bases in the middle. The CDR3 totals 13 residues. The germline gives CDR1 SGHDN, CDR2 FVKESK. CDR3 amino acids: CASSQAGVHEQYF. The CDR3 DNA follows: TGTGCCAGCAGCCAAGCGGGGGTCCACGAGCAGTACTTC.

The chain links TRBV27 to TRBJ1-2, with D tentatively TRBD1 (5 bases). The V end was cut by 10 bases, the J end by 5 bases, with 14 bases between. The CDR3 is 12 residues long. Germline lookup yields CDR1 MNHEY and CDR2 SMNVEV (reference sequence). This CDR3 reads CATHIRGYGYTF. The CDR3 DNA sequence: TGTGCCACCCATATTCGGGGGTATGGCTACACCTTC.

J is TRBJ2-7 and V is TRBV7-9; no clear D gene. The germline gives CDR1 SEHNR, CDR2 FQNEAQ (reference sequence). The length of the CDR3 is 11 residues. V was clipped by 6 bases and J by 8 bases, with 11 bases between them. CDR3 bases: TGTGCCAGCAGGAGGCTCTTCAAGCAGTACTTC. This codes for CASRRLFKQYF.

V and J are TRBV6-1 and TRBJ2-5, with D possibly matching TRBD1 (6 bases). CDR3 length: 12 residues. Trimming took 4 bases from V and 5 from J, leaving 8 bases between them. Germline values: CDR1 MNHNS, CDR2 SASEGT. CDR3 in DNA: TGTGCCAGCAGTGTACAGGGCGAGACCCAGTACTTC. It yields the protein CASSVQGETQYF.

V and J are TRBV11-2 and TRBJ1-5; 9 bases line up with TRBD1. The CDR3 contains 15 residues. V lost 5 bases to trimming and J lost 7 bases; unmatched junction nucleotides: 9. Germline V gene data show CDR1 as SGHAT and CDR2 as FQNNGV. The CDR3 loop is CASSRTGQGGQPQHF. For the CDR3, the DNA is TGTGCCAGCAGCCGGACGGGACAGGGTGGCCAGCCCCAGCATTTT.

This chain uses TRBV12-2 with TRBJ2-1; TRBD2 was called by the table and not checked on the DNA. TRBV12-2 is designated a pseudogene. The CDR3 is made up of 15 amino acids. The CDR3 reads CASRFELAGRNEQFF. In DNA form, the CDR3 reads TGTGCAAGTCGCTTTGAACTAGCGGGGCGGAATGAGCAGTTCTTC.

The V gene is TRBV15, the J gene TRBJ2-1, with 11 positions matching TRBD2. Germline values: CDR1 LNHNV, CDR2 YYDKDF (reference sequence). CDR3 length: 15 residues. V shed 3 bases and J 8 bases; nucleotides not matched to a gene: 6. The CDR3 is CATSSSGRVGDEQFF. Here the CDR3 DNA reads TGTGCCACCAGCAGTAGCGGGAGGGTCGGCGATGAGCAGTTCTTC.

This chain connects TRBV6-6 to TRBJ1-1; perhaps TRBD1 as D (5 bases). Per the germline V gene, CDR1 is MNHNY and CDR2 is SVGAGI (reference sequence). The CDR3 has 14 amino acids. The V gene lost 2 bases and the J gene lost 0 bases, with 7 bases spanning the gap. CDR3 in DNA: TGTGCCAGCAGTTACCCAGGGCTGAACACTGAAGCTTTCTTT. It translates to CASSYPGLNTEAFF.

This clone occurred once. The sample contains more than one DNA sequence encoding this CDR3. J is TRBJ1-3 and V is TRBV29-1; TRBD1 might be the D (5 bases). This CDR3 has 13 amino acids. Trimming took 5 bases from V and 8 from J, leaving 16 bases between them. Germline V gene lookup returns CDR1 SQVTM and CDR2 ANQGSEA. The DNA for the CDR3 is TGCAGCGTTTCCGGGACTCGGGCGGACACCATATATTTT. Its protein product is CSVSGTRADTIYF. Full variable domain (remainder filled in from reference TRBV29-1 and TRBJ1-3): SAVISQKPSRDICQRGTSLTIQCQVDSQVTMMFWYRQQPGQSLTLIATANQGSEATYESGFVIDKFPISRPNLTFSTLTVSNMSPEDSSIYLCSVSGTRADTIYFGEGSWLTVV.

The rearrangement links TRBV19 to TRBJ2-3; 8 bases match TRBD2. The CDR3 covers 15 residues. Germline-derived CDR1 and CDR2 are LNHDA and SQIVND (reference sequence). The junction had 4 bases not matched to a gene; V was cut back by 3 bases and J by 2 bases. The CDR3 nucleotides are TGTGCCAGTAGTATTGGCGGGGGGCCCACAGATACGCAGTATTTT. Translating gives CASSIGGGPTDTQYF. Full variable domain (remainder filled in from reference TRBV19 and TRBJ2-3): DGGITQSPKYLFRKEGQNVTLSCEQNLNHDAMYWYRQDPGQGLRLIYYSQIVNDFQKGDIAEGYSVSREKKESFPLTVTSAQKNPTAFYLCASSIGGGPTDTQYFGPGTRLTVL.

The rearrangement joins TRBV2 to TRBJ2-5, with D hard to call. The tail of the sequence fits TRBJ2-7 better, so the J call may be wrong. Germline V gene data show CDR1 as SNHLY and CDR2 as FYNNEI. CDR3 size: 11 residues. The CDR3 loop reads CASRVIYEQYF. The CDR3 DNA reads as TGTGCCAGCAGAGTAATCTACGAGCAGTACTTC.